Reported below is one T cell receptor beta chain. The data belong to a study of blood T cells in healthy people across ages. The use of a sample-barcoded 5' primer and a J-beta primer mix characterized a second PCR of roughly 6 to 11 cycles. CDR3-containing paired-end reads numbered at least 2.5 million in each sample. TCRdb ran MiXCR on the 5' RACE reads and lists one entry per CDR3 protein. The data contain some 1.5 million distinct CDR3 sequences, roughly 43% of them singletons. Looked up from germline, CDR1 is MNHEY and CDR2 is SVGAGI. The V gene lost 0 bases and the J gene lost 10 bases, with 15 bases spanning the gap. CDR3 length: 14 residues.

The material sequenced was blood. This clonotype originated in a woman between 18 and 30 years old in good health. The rearrangement links TRBV6-5 to TRBJ1-1; a possible D gene is TRBD1 (5 bases). The CDR3: CASSYSRGGHGAFF. The CDR3 DNA reads TGTGCCAGCAGTTACTCGCGCGGTGGACATGGAGCTTTCTTT.